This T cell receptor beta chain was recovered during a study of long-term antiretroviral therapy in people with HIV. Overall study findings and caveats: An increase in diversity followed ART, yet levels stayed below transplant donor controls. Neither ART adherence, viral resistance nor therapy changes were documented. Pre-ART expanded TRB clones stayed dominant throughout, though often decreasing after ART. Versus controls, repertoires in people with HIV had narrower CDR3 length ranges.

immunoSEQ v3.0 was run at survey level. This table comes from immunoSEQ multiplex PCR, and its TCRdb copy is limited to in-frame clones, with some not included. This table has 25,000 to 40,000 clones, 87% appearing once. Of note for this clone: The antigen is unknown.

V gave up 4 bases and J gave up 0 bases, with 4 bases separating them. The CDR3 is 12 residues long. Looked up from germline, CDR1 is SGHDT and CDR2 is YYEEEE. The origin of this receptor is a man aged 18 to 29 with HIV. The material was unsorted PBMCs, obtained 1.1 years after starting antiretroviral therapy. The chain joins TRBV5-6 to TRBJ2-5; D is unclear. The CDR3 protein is CASSGDQETQYF. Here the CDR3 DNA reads TGTGCCAGCAGCGGCGACCAAGAGACCCAGTACTTC.